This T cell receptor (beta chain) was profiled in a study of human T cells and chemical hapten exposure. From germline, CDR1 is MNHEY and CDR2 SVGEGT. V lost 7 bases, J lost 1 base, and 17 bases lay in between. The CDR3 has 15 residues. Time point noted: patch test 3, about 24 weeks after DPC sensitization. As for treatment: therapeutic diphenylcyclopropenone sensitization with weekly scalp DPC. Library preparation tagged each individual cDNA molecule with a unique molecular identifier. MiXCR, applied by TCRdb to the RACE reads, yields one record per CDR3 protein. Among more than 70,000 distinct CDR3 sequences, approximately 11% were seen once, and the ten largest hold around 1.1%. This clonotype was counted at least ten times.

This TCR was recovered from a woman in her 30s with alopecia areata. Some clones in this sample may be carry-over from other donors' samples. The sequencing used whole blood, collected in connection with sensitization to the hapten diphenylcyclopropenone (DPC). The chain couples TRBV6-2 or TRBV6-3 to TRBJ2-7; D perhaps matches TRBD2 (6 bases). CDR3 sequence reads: CASTSTVAVSYEQYF. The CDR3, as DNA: TGTGCCAGCACCTCCACCGTAGCGGTATCCTACGAGCAGTACTTC.